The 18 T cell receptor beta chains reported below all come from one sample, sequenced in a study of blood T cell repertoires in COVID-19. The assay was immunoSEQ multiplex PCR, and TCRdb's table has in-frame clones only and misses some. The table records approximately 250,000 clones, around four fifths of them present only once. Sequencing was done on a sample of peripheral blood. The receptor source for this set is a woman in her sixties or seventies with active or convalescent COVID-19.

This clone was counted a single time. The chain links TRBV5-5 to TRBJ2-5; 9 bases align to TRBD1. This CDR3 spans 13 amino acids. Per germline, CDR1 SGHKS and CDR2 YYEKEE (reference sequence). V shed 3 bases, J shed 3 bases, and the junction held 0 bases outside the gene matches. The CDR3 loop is CASSWTGEETQYF. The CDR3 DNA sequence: TGTGCCAGCAGCTGGACAGGGGAAGAGACCCAGTACTTC.

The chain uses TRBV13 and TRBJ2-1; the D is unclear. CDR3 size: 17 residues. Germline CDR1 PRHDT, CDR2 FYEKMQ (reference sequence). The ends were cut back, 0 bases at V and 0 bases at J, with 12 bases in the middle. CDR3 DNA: TGTGCCAGCAGCTTAGGCGACGGGTGGAGCTCCTACAATGAGCAGTTCTTC. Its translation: CASSLGDGWSSYNEQFF.

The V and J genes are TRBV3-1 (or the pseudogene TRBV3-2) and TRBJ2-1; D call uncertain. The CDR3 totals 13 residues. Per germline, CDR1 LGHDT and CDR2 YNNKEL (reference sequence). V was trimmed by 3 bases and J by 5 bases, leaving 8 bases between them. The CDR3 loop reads CASSHTINNEQFF. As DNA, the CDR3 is TGTGCCAGCAGCCACACAATAAACAATGAGCAGTTCTTC.

CDR3 sequence (DNA): TGCGCCAGCCGTGGGACAGGGGGGCCGGCTTTCTTT. Protein: CASRGTGGPAFF. The rearrangement joins TRBV10-2 to TRBJ1-1, with 11 nucleotides matching TRBD1. The CDR3 runs 12 residues. V was clipped by 8 bases and J by 11 bases; unmatched bases: 7. Germline V gene data show CDR1 as WSHSY and CDR2 as SAAADI.

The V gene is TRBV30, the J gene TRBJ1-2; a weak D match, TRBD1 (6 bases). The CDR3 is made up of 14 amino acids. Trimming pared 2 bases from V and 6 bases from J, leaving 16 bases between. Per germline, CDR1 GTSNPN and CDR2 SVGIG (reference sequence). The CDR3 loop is CAWSWGPGQDGYTF. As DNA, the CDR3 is TGTGCCTGGAGTTGGGGGCCGGGCCAAGATGGCTACACCTTC. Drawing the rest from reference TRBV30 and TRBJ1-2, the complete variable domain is SQTIHQWPATLVQPVGSPLSLECTVEGTSNPNLYWYRQAAGRGLQLLFYSVGIGQISSEVPQNLSASRPQDRQFILSSKKLLLSDSGFYLCAWSWGPGQDGYTFGSGTRLTVV.

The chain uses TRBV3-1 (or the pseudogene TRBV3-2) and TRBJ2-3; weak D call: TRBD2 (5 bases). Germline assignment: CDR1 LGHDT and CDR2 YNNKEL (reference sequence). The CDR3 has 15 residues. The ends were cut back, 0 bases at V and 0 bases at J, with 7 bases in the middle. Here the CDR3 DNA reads TGTGCCAGCAGCCAAGAAGCGGAGAGCACAGATACGCAGTATTTT. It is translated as CASSQEAESTDTQYF.

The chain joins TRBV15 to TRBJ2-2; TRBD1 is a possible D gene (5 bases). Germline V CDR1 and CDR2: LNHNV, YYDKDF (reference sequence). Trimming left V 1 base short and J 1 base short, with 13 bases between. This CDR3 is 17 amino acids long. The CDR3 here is CATSRGRQIWNTGELFF. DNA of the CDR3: TGTGCCACCAGCAGAGGTAGACAGATCTGGAACACCGGGGAGCTGTTTTTT.

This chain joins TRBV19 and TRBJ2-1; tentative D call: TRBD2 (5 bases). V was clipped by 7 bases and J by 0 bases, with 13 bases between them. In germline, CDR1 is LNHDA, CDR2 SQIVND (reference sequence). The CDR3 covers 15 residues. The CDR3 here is CASTRGPSSYNEQFF. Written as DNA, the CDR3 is TGTGCCAGTACCCGGGGTCCGAGCTCCTACAATGAGCAGTTCTTC.

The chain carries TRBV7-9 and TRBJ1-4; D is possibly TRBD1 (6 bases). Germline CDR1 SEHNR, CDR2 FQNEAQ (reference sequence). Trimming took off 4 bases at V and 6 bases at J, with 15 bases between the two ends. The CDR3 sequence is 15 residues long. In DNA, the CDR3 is TGTGCCAGCAGCTACAGACAGGACGGGGATGAAAAACTGTTTTTT. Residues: CASSYRQDGDEKLFF.

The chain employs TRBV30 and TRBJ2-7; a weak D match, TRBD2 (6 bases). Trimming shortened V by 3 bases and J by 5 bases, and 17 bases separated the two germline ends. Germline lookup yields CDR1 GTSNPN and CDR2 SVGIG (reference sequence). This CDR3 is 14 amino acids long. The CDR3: CAWSRDSRTHEQYF. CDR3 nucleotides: TGTGCCTGGAGCCGGGACTCCCGGACCCACGAGCAGTACTTC.

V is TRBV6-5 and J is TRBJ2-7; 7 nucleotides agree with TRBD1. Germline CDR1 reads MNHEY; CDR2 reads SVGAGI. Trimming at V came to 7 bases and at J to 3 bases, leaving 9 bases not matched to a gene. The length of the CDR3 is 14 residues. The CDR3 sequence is CASTLRDSFYEQYV. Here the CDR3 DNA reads TGTGCCAGCACCTTACGGGACAGTTTCTACGAGCAGTACGTC.

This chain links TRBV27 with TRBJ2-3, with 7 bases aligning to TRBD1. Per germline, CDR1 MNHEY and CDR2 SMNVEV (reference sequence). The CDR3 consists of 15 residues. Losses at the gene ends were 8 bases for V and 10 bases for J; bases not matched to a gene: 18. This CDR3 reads CASGDRDSGTLAQYF. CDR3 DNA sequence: TGTGCCAGCGGAGACCGGGACAGCGGTACTTTGGCGCAGTATTTT.

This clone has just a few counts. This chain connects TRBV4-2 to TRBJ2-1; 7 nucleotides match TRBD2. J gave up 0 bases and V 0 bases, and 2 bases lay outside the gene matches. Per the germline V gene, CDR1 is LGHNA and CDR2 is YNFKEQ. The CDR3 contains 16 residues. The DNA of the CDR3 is TGTGCCAGCAGCCAAGAGCGGACTAGCTCCTACAATGAGCAGTTCTTC. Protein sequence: CASSQERTSSYNEQFF.

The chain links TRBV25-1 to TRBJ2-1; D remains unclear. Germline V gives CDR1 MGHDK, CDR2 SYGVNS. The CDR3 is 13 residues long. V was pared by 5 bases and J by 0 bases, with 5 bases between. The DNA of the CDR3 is TGTGCCAGCAGTTTGAGCTCCTACAATGAGCAGTTCTTC. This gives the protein CASSLSSYNEQFF.

CDR3 sequence (DNA): TGTGCCAGCAGTAGACTAGCGGGCAACGAGCAGTACTTC. Its translation: CASSRLAGNEQYF. This sequence joins TRBV7-3 and TRBJ2-7; 10 bases match TRBD2. With 6 bases clipped from V and 5 bases from J, the junction kept 4 bases outside the gene matches. The CDR3 contains 13 residues. In germline, CDR1 is SGHTA, CDR2 FQGTGA.

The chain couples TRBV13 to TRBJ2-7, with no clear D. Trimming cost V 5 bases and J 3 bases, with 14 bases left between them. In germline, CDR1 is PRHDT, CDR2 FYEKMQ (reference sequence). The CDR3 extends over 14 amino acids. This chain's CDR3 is CASSPTLRNYEQYF. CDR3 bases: TGTGCCAGCAGCCCGACTCTTCGAAACTACGAGCAGTACTTC.

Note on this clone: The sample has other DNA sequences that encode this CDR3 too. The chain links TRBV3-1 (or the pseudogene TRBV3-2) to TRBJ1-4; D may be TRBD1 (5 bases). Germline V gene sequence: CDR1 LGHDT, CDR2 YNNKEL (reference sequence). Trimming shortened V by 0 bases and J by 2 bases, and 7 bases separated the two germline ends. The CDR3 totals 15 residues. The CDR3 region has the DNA TGTGCCAGCAGCCAAGAGGGGGGGACTAATGAAAAACTGTTTTTT. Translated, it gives CASSQEGGTNEKLFF.

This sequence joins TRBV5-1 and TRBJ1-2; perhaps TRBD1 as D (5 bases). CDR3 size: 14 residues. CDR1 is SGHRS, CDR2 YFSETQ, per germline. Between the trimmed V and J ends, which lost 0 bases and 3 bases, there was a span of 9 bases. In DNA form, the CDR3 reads TGCGCCAGCAGCTTGGGGTCCAGGGACTATGGCTACACCTTC. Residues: CASSLGSRDYGYTF.